This T cell receptor (beta chain) was sequenced in a study of Ad26.COV2.S vaccination and SARS-CoV-2 variants. About the study: Among those in the COV1001 Ad26.COV2.S trial arm was the donor. Study-level findings and limits: Post-vaccination breadth of spike-specific CD8+ and CD4+ T cell responses was reportedly substantial.

TCRdb's table, derived via immunoSEQ multiplex PCR, lists solely in-frame clones and lacks some. The sample holds hundreds of thousands of clones, about 90% seen once. This clone is a singleton in its sample. The antigen is undetermined. The treatment was: about 20 received Ad26.COV2.S at low or high dose, single or two shots; 5 received placebo; per-sample allocation not given. Samples were taken on day 63 after the first vaccine or placebo injection. An Ad26 vector expressing Wuhan-strain SARS-CoV-2 spike constituted the vaccine. The CDR3 sequence is 14 residues long. Trimming shortened V by 0 bases and J by 6 bases, and 11 bases separated the two germline ends. The germline V gene encodes CDR1 MGHDK and CDR2 SYGVNS.

The sequence derives from a person aged 18 to 59 who received the Ad26.COV2.S COVID-19 vaccine or a placebo. The V gene is TRBV25-1, the J gene TRBJ1-2; D is possibly TRBD1 (5 bases). The sequences come from peripheral blood, collected in a trial of Ad26.COV2.S vaccine versus placebo. For the CDR3, the DNA is TGTGCCAGCAGTGAATACGGGCAGGGAAATGGCTACACCTTC. Translating gives CASSEYGQGNGYTF.